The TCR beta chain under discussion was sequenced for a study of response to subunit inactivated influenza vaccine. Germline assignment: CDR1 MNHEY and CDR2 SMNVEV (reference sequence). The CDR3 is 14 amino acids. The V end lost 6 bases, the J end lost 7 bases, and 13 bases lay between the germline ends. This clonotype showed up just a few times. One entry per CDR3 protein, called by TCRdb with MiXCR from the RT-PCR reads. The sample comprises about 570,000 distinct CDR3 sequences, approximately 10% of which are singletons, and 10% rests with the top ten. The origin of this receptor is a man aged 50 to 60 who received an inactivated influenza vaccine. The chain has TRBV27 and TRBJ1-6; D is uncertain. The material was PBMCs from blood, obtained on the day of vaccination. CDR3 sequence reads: CASSLGPGNSPLHF. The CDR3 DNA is TGTGCCAGCAGCCTCGGACCGGGGAATTCACCCCTCCACTTT.